Given below is one T cell receptor (beta chain) in context. Its antigen remains unknown. The sample comes from a study of cytomegalovirus exposure and HLA in healthy donors. Study in general: Within an early data release were tens of millions of unique TCRs drawn from HLA-typed donors.

Primers: 60 Vbeta forward and 13 Jbeta reverse. Sequencing used immunoSEQ multiplex PCR; TCRdb keeps in-frame clones, though not all of them. Found here are some 20,000 clones, more than 65% of them singletons; the top ten hold about 3.8%. CDR3 length: 13 residues. Deletions cut 6 bases from V and 2 bases from J, with 8 bases between. CDR1 is MGHDK and CDR2 is SYGVNS in the germline V gene. Study-wide results and limits: Testing in vitro showed three CMV-associated chains specific for CMV antigens. Several top significant clusters appeared, in a later analysis, to be linked to common viral pathogens.

Each of the donors was a healthy bone marrow donor. The sample was PBMCs. This TCR derives from a man aged 18 to 35 in good health and CMV-seronegative. V is TRBV25-1 and J is TRBJ1-3; D remains unclear. CDR3 amino acids: CASSHFTGNTIYF. CDR3 sequence (DNA): TGTGCCAGCAGCCACTTCACTGGAAACACCATATATTTT.